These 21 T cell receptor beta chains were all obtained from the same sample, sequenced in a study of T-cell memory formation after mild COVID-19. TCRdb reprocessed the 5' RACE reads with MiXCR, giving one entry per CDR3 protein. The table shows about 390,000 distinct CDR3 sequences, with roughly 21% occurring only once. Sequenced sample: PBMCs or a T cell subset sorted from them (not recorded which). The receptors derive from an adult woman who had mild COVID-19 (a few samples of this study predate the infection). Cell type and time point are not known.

CDR3 bases: TGTGCCTGGTCTACCGGGACAGGGGGCGAGCAGTACTTC. Its protein product is CAWSTGTGGEQYF. This chain links TRBV30 with TRBJ2-7, with 11 nucleotides matching TRBD1. Per germline, CDR1 GTSNPN and CDR2 SVGIG (reference sequence). The V gene end was trimmed by 5 bases and the J gene end by 6 bases; junction bases not matched to a gene: 6. The CDR3 length is 13 residues.

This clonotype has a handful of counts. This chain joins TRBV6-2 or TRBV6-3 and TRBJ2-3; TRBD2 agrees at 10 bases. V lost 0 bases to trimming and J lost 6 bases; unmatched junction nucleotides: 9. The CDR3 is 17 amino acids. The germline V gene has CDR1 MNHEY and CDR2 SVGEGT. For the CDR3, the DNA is TGTGCCAGCAGTTACTCGACTAGCGGGCGACACGGGGATACGCAGTATTTT. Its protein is CASSYSTSGRHGDTQYF.

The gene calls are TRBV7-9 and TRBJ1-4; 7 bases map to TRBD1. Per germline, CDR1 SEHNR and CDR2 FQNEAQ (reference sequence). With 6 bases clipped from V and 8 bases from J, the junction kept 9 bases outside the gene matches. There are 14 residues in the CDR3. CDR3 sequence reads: CASRQQGIGEKLFF. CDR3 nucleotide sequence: TGTGCCAGCAGGCAACAGGGGATAGGAGAAAAACTGTTTTTT.

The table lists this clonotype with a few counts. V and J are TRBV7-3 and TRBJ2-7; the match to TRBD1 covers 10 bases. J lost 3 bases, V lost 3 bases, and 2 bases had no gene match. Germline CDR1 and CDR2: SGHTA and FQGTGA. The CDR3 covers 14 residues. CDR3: CASSLGQGFYEQYF. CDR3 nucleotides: TGTGCCAGCAGCTTGGGACAGGGGTTCTACGAGCAGTACTTC.

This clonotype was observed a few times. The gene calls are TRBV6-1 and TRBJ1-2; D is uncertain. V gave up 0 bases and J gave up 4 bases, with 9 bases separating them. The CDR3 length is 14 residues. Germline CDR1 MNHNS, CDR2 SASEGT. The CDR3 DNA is TGTGCCAGCAGTGAAGCGGCGGACGGCTATGGCTACACCTTC. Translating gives CASSEAADGYGYTF.

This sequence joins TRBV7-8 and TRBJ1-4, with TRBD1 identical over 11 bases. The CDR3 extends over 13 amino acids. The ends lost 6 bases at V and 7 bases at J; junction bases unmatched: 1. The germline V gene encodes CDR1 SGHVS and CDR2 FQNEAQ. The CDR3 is CASRGTGGEKLFF. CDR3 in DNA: TGTGCCAGCAGGGGGACAGGGGGTGAAAAACTGTTTTTT.

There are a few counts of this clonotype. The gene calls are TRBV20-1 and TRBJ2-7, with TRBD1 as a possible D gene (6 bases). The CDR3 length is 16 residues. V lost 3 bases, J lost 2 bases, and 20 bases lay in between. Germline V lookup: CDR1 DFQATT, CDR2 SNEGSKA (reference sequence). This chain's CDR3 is CSASDIGQGSTYEQYF. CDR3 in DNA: TGCAGTGCTAGCGACATCGGGCAGGGGAGCACCTACGAGCAGTACTTC.

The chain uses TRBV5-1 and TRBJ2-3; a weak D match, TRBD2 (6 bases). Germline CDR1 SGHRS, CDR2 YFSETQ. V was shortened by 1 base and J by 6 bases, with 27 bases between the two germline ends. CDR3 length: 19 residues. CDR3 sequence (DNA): TGCGCCAGCAGCTTGAGAAGCTATAGCCAGCGGGCTCCAGGGGATACGCAGTATTTT. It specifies CASSLRSYSQRAPGDTQYF. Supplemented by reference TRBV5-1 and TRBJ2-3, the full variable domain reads KAGVTQTPRYLIKTRGQQVTLSCSPISGHRSVSWYQQTPGQGLQFLFEYFSETQRNKGNFPGRFSGRQFSNSRSEMNVSTLELGDSALYLCASSLRSYSQRAPGDTQYFGPGTRLTVL.

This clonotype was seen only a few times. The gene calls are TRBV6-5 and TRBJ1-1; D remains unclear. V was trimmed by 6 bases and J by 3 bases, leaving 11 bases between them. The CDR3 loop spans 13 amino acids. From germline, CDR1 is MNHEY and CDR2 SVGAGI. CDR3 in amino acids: CASRVKGDTEAFF. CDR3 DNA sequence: TGTGCCAGCAGAGTCAAGGGCGACACTGAAGCTTTCTTT.

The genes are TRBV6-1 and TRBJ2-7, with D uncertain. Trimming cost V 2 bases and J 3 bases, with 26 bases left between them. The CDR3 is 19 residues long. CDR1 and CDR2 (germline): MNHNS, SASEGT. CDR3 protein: CASSENLVVLWVGDYEQYF. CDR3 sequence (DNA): TGTGCCAGCAGTGAAAACTTGGTCGTTCTCTGGGTCGGAGACTACGAGCAGTACTTC.

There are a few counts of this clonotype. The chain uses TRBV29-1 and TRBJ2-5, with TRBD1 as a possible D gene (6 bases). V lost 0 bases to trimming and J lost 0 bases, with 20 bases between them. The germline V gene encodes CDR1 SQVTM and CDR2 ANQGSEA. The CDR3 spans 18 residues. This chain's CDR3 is CSVEDPFWGLGNQETQYF. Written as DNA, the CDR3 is TGCAGCGTTGAAGATCCATTTTGGGGGCTTGGGAACCAAGAGACCCAGTACTTC.

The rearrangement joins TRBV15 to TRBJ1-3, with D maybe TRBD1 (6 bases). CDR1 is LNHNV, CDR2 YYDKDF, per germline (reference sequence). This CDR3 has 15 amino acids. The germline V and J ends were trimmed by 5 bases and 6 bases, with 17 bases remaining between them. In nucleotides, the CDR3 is TGTGCCACCAGCGTCGCGGGGGCAGCCGAAAACACCATATATTTT. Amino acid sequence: CATSVAGAAENTIYF.

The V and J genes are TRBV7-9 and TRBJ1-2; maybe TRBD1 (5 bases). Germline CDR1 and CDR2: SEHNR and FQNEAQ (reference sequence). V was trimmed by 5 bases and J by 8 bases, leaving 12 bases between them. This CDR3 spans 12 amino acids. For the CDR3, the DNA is TGTGCCAGCAGCCCCGGGACCAGAGGCTACACCTTC. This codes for CASSPGTRGYTF.

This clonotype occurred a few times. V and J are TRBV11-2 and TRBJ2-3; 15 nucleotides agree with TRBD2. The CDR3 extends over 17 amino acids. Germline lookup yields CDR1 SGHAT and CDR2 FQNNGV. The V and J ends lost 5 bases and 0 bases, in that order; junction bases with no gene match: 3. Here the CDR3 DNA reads TGTGCCAGCAGCCGGACTAGCGGGGGGGAGAGCACAGATACGCAGTATTTT. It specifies CASSRTSGGESTDTQYF.

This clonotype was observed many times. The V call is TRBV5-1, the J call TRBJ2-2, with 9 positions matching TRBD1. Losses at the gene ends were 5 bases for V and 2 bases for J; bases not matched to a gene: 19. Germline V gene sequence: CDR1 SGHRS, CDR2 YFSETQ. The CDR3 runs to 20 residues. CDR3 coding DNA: TGCGCCAGCAGAAGTTCCGTCCAACCCGGGACAGGGATCAACACCGGGGAGCTGTTTTTT. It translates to CASRSSVQPGTGINTGELFF.

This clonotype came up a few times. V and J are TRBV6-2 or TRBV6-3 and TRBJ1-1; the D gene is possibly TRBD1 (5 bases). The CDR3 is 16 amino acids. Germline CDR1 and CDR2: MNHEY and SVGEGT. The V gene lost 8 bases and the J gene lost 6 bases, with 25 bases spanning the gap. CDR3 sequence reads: CASYPWGTAQPPEAFF. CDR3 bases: TGTGCCAGCTACCCCTGGGGGACGGCGCAGCCCCCTGAAGCTTTCTTT.

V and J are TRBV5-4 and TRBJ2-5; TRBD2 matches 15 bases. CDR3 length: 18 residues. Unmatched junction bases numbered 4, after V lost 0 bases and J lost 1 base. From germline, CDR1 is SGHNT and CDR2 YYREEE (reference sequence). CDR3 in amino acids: CASSLEGLAGGLQETQYF. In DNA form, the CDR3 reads TGTGCCAGCAGCTTGGAGGGACTAGCGGGGGGCCTCCAAGAGACCCAGTACTTC.

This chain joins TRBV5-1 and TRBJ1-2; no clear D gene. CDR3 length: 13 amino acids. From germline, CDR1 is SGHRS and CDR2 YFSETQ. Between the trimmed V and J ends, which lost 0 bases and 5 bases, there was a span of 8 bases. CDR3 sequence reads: CASSLDPVYGYTF. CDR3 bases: TGCGCCAGCAGCTTGGATCCCGTGTATGGCTACACCTTC.

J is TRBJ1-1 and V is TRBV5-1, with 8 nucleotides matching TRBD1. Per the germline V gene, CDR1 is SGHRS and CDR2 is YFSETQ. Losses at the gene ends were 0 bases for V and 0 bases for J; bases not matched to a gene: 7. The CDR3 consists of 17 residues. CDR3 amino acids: CASSLAPTGGMNTEAFF. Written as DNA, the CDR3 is TGCGCCAGCAGCTTGGCCCCCACAGGGGGGATGAACACTGAAGCTTTCTTT.

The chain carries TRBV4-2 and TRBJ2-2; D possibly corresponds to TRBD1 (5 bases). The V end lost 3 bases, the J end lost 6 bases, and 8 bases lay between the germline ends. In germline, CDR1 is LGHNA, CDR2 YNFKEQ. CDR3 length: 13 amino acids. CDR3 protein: CASSHQGSGELFF. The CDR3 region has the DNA TGTGCCAGCAGCCATCAGGGTTCCGGGGAGCTGTTTTTT.

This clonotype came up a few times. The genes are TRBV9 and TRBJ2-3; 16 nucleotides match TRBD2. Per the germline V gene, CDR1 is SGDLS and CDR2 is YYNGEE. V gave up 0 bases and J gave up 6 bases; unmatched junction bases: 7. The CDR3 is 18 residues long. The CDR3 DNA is TGTGCCAGCAGCGTAGTAGGGACTAGCGGGGGGGCAACCGATACGCAGTATTTT. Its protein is CASSVVGTSGGATDTQYF.